These 32 T cell receptor beta chains were all obtained from the same sample, sequenced in a study of blood T cell repertoires in COVID-19. Generated by immunoSEQ multiplex PCR, the TCRdb table keeps only in-frame clones and is missing some. The data contain about 76,000 clones, 75% to 90% of them singletons. Specimen: peripheral blood. All receptors come from a man in his forties or fifties with active COVID-19.

The gene calls are TRBV19 and TRBJ1-5; D not resolved. Germline V lookup: CDR1 LNHDA, CDR2 SQIVND (reference sequence). Trimming pared 5 bases from V and 11 bases from J, leaving 19 bases between. The CDR3 is 14 amino acids. The CDR3 reads CASSPQTGSVSQHF. The CDR3 DNA follows: TGTGCCAGTAGTCCTCAGACCGGGTCAGTGTCCCAGCATTTT. The whole variable domain, filled in from reference TRBV19 and TRBJ1-5, reads DGGITQSPKYLFRKEGQNVTLSCEQNLNHDAMYWYRQDPGQGLRLIYYSQIVNDFQKGDIAEGYSVSREKKESFPLTVTSAQKNPTAFYLCASSPQTGSVSQHFGDGTRLSIL.

The CDR3 loop is CASSQGAGLYNEQFF. In DNA, the CDR3 is TGTGCCAGCAGCCAGGGGGCGGGGCTATACAATGAGCAGTTCTTC. V is TRBV5-6 and J is TRBJ2-1; 8 nucleotides line up with TRBD1. The CDR3 length is 15 residues. Trimming cost V 4 bases and J 4 bases; bases outside gene matches: 7. Germline V gene data show CDR1 as SGHDT and CDR2 as YYEEEE. The full variable domain, in which reference TRBV5-6 and TRBJ2-1 provide the parts outside the CDR3, is DAGVTQSPTHLIKTRGQQVTLRCSPKSGHDTVSWYQQALGQGPQFIFQYYEEEERQRGNFPDRFSGHQFPNYSSELNVNALLLGDSALYLCASSQGAGLYNEQFFGPGTRLTVL.

The chain employs TRBV12-3 or TRBV12-4 and TRBJ2-5, with TRBD1 matching 7 bases. This CDR3 is built from 13 residues. V trimming: 8 bases; J trimming: 4 bases; junction bases outside the gene matches: 7. CDR3 in DNA: TGTGCCAGCGCCTGGGCAGGGGGAGAGACCCAGTACTTC. Its protein is CASAWAGGETQYF.

About this clone itself: Sequence at one end of the junction differs from germline and may be a read error. The rearrangement joins TRBV24-1 to TRBJ1-5; no definite D call. Germline CDR1 reads KGHDR; CDR2 reads SFDVKD. The CDR3 has 12 residues. The CDR3 loop reads CATGEQNQPQHF. The CDR3, as DNA: TGTGCCACCGGTGAACAGAATCAGCCCCAGCATTTT.

The chain links TRBV2 to TRBJ2-5, with 8 bases matching TRBD2. This CDR3 has 15 residues. V lost 6 bases, J lost 2 bases, and 8 bases stayed unmatched. Germline V gives CDR1 SNHLY, CDR2 FYNNEI. CDR3: CASRVLGGGQETQYF. CDR3 sequence (DNA): TGTGCCAGCAGGGTCCTTGGCGGGGGGCAAGAGACCCAGTACTTC.

The V call is TRBV29-1, the J call TRBJ1-3; 8 nucleotides align to TRBD1. CDR1 is SQVTM and CDR2 is ANQGSEA in the germline V gene. This CDR3 contains 13 residues. Trimming removed 7 bases from V and 5 bases from J; junction bases left unmatched: 7. CDR3 sequence reads: CSGKTGGRNTIYF. In DNA, the CDR3 is TGCAGCGGAAAAACAGGGGGGCGAAACACCATATATTTT.

The chain employs TRBV6-4 and TRBJ2-3; TRBD2 matches at 8 bases. With V trimmed by 4 bases and J by 3 bases, 6 bases remained unmatched. Per germline, CDR1 MRHNA and CDR2 SNTAGT. This CDR3 contains 15 residues. CDR3 residues: CASSARGGWTDTQYF. CDR3 DNA: TGTGCCAGCAGTGCCCGGGGGGGTTGGACAGATACGCAGTATTTT.

The genes are TRBV5-1 and TRBJ2-2; a possible D gene is TRBD2 (6 bases). V lost 2 bases and J 5 bases, leaving 7 bases between the germline ends. There are 13 residues in the CDR3. Per the germline V gene, CDR1 is SGHRS and CDR2 is YFSETQ. CDR3 sequence (DNA): TGCGCCAGCAGCTTAGGAGGGACCGGGGAGCTGTTTTTT. Amino acid sequence: CASSLGGTGELFF.

The chain carries TRBV28 and TRBJ2-7; no clear D gene. Germline CDR1 MDHEN, CDR2 SYDVKM. The CDR3 totals 12 residues. V shed 6 bases and J shed 0 bases, with 6 bases lying between them. DNA for the CDR3: TGTGCCAGCAGCGGGTTCTCCTACGAGCAGTACTTC. It encodes CASSGFSYEQYF. Full variable domain (remainder filled in from reference TRBV28 and TRBJ2-7): DVKVTQSSRYLVKRTGEKVFLECVQDMDHENMFWYRQDPGLGLRLIYFSYDVKMKEKGDIPEGYSVSREKKERFSLILESASTNQTSMYLCASSGFSYEQYFGPGTRLTVT.

CDR3 amino acids: CASRPGTGNQPQHF. CDR3 bases: TGTGCCAGCAGACCCGGGACAGGGAACCAGCCCCAGCATTTT. The genes are TRBV7-8 and TRBJ1-5, with TRBD1 identical over 9 bases. The CDR3 runs to 14 residues. Per the germline V gene, CDR1 is SGHVS and CDR2 is FQNEAQ. The ends lost 6 bases at V and 7 bases at J; junction bases unmatched: 7.

This clone was found once. V usage is TRBV15 and J usage is TRBJ2-7, with 7 bases fitting TRBD2. This CDR3 contains 15 residues. CDR1 is LNHNV and CDR2 is YYDKDF in the germline V gene (reference sequence). With V trimmed by 0 bases and J by 2 bases, 4 bases remained unmatched. The CDR3 sequence is CATSRDGGSPYEQYF. Written as DNA, the CDR3 is TGTGCCACCAGCAGAGACGGCGGGAGCCCCTACGAGCAGTACTTC.

In this sample, this clone turned up a few times. This chain joins TRBV3-1 (or the pseudogene TRBV3-2) and TRBJ1-6; no clear D. V was shortened by 9 bases and J by 5 bases, with 17 bases between the two germline ends. This CDR3 is 15 amino acids long. From germline, CDR1 is LGHDT and CDR2 YNNKEL (reference sequence). Here the CDR3 DNA reads TGTGCCAGTACCAGATCGGGGTCGGATAATTCACCCCTCCACTTT. This translates into CASTRSGSDNSPLHF.

The rearrangement joins TRBV7-2 to TRBJ2-7; D might be TRBD2 (5 bases). Germline CDR1 reads SGHTA; CDR2 reads FQGNSA. The CDR3 has 14 amino acids. The ends were cut back, 1 base at V and 4 bases at J, with 11 bases in the middle. The CDR3 DNA is TGTGCCAGCAGCTTAGGAATGAGGGAATACGAGCAGTACTTC. It yields the protein CASSLGMREYEQYF.

The genes are TRBV5-8 and TRBJ2-3, with 9 bases lining up with TRBD1. The CDR3 totals 17 residues. V lost 1 base and J lost 2; bases outside the gene matches: 8. Germline loops: CDR1 SGHTS, CDR2 YDEGEE. DNA of the CDR3: TGTGCCAGCAGCTTGCGGGGACAGGGTATTTCCACAGATACGCAGTATTTT. This codes for CASSLRGQGISTDTQYF.

The chain is built from TRBV4-3 and TRBJ2-5, with 7 bases lining up with TRBD1. Germline CDR1 is LGHNA and CDR2 is YSLEER. The junction had 7 bases not matched to a gene; V was cut back by 1 base and J by 2 bases. This CDR3 is built from 16 residues. The CDR3 protein is CASSQAYGQAQETQYF. In DNA form, the CDR3 reads TGCGCCAGCAGCCAAGCTTATGGACAGGCACAAGAGACCCAGTACTTC.

The chain has TRBV11-3 and TRBJ2-1, with TRBD2 matching 8 bases. The CDR3 runs to 15 residues. V lost 2 bases, J lost 9 bases, and 9 bases stayed unmatched. The germline V gene has CDR1 SGHNT and CDR2 YENEEA. The CDR3, as DNA: TGTGCCAGCAGCTTAACTCGGGAGGGAAGACGTGAGCAGTTCTTC. Its translation is CASSLTREGRREQFF.

Concerning this clone itself: Other DNA sequences in the sample encode the same CDR3. The genes are TRBV28 and TRBJ1-5; 9 bases match TRBD1. V gave up 3 bases and J gave up 4 bases; unmatched junction bases: 1. The CDR3 is 14 residues long. Germline CDR1 and CDR2: MDHEN and SYDVKM. CDR3 in amino acids: CASSFGTGNQPQHF. The CDR3 DNA reads TGTGCCAGCAGTTTTGGGACAGGGAATCAGCCCCAGCATTTT.

This sequence joins TRBV6-4 and TRBJ2-2; 8 positions agree with TRBD1. This CDR3 region has 17 residues. CDR1 and CDR2 from the germline V gene are MRHNA and SNTAGT. After removal of 2 bases from V and 6 bases from J, the junction contained 11 bases not matched to a gene. CDR3 in amino acids: CASSDVYNRGSAGELFF. For the CDR3, the DNA is TGTGCCAGCAGTGACGTATATAACAGGGGGTCCGCCGGGGAGCTGTTTTTT.

The chain employs TRBV28 and TRBJ2-6; 7 bases are a match to TRBD1. Trimming took 5 bases from V and 2 from J; bases not matched to a gene: 9. The CDR3 loop spans 17 amino acids. Germline CDR1 and CDR2: MDHEN and SYDVKM. The CDR3 region is CASSPSYRGPGANVLTF. The CDR3 region has the DNA TGTGCCAGCAGTCCATCCTACAGGGGCCCTGGGGCCAACGTCCTGACTTTC.

V and J are TRBV24-1 and TRBJ1-4, with TRBD1 matching over 8 bases. The CDR3 consists of 17 residues. J gave up 1 base and V 3 bases, and 6 bases lay outside the gene matches. CDR1 is KGHDR and CDR2 is SFDVKD in the germline V gene. The CDR3 protein is CATSDGGTGITNEKLFF. The DNA for the CDR3 is TGTGCCACCAGTGATGGCGGGACAGGAATAACTAATGAAAAACTGTTTTTT.

The V gene is TRBV2, the J gene TRBJ1-5; D gene unclear. Germline assignment: CDR1 SNHLY and CDR2 FYNNEI. V lost 6 bases to trimming and J lost 1 base, with 13 bases between them. The CDR3 length is 15 residues. The DNA of the CDR3 is TGTGCCAGCAGCGAGAACTTTGTAAGCAATCAGCCCCAGCATTTT. It yields the protein CASSENFVSNQPQHF.

Here the CDR3 reads CASSAGTVRYGYTF. The CDR3 nucleotides are TGTGCCAGCAGCGCCGGTACAGTACGCTATGGCTACACCTTC. The chain links TRBV5-4 to TRBJ1-2; no clear D. V gave up 4 bases and J gave up 4 bases, with 14 bases separating them. The CDR3 loop spans 14 amino acids. Germline CDR1 SGHNT, CDR2 YYREEE (reference sequence).

The rearrangement uses TRBV2 and TRBJ1-5, with D unresolved. Trimming took 1 base from V and 0 from J, leaving 7 bases between them. From germline, CDR1 is SNHLY and CDR2 FYNNEI. CDR3 length: 15 amino acids. The CDR3, as DNA: TGTGCCAGCAGTGAAGGGCAATTTAGCAATCAGCCCCAGCATTTT. Translating gives CASSEGQFSNQPQHF.

The V call is TRBV11-2, the J call TRBJ2-7; 9 bases fit TRBD2. In germline, CDR1 is SGHAT, CDR2 FQNNGV. V trimming: 5 bases; J trimming: 4 bases; junction bases outside the gene matches: 15. This CDR3 has 17 residues. Here the CDR3 reads CASSRQSTAGGIYEQYF. The CDR3 DNA follows: TGTGCCAGCAGCCGCCAATCCACAGCGGGAGGCATTTACGAGCAGTACTTC.

The rearrangement joins TRBV4-3 to TRBJ2-3; TRBD2 agrees at 9 bases. Per the germline V gene, CDR1 is LGHNA and CDR2 is YSLEER. The V and J ends lost 4 bases and 4 bases, in that order; junction bases with no gene match: 9. The CDR3 runs to 16 residues. The CDR3 protein is CASSLRAGGLADTQYF. CDR3 in DNA: TGCGCCAGCAGCCTGCGCGCGGGAGGGCTGGCAGATACGCAGTATTTT.

V and J are TRBV15 and TRBJ1-2, with TRBD1 matching over 7 bases. Germline lookup yields CDR1 LNHNV and CDR2 YYDKDF (reference sequence). V lost 0 bases, J lost 4 bases, and 8 bases stayed unmatched. The CDR3 is 16 amino acids. Here the CDR3 reads CATSRERGTAAYGYTF. As DNA, the CDR3 is TGTGCCACCAGCAGAGAAAGGGGGACAGCCGCCTATGGCTACACCTTC.

This chain uses TRBV24-1 with TRBJ1-1, with TRBD1 as a possible D gene (5 bases). Germline assignment: CDR1 KGHDR and CDR2 SFDVKD. Trimming took 2 bases from V and 3 from J, leaving 12 bases between them. The CDR3 is 15 amino acids. As DNA, the CDR3 is TGTGCCACCAGTGATTCGGGGAGGGGTGACACTGAAGCTTTCTTT. Translating gives CATSDSGRGDTEAFF.

This sequence joins TRBV5-6 and TRBJ1-4; 7 nucleotides agree with TRBD1. The ends lost 2 bases at V and 6 bases at J; junction bases unmatched: 7. CDR1 and CDR2 from the germline V gene are SGHDT and YYEEEE. The CDR3 is 15 amino acids. CDR3 DNA sequence: TGTGCCAGCAGCTTAAGGCCAGGGGGTTATGAAAAACTGTTTTTT. It translates to CASSLRPGGYEKLFF.

Many counts were recorded for this clone. J is TRBJ2-7 and V is TRBV24-1, with a possible D match to TRBD1 (5 bases). V was pared by 0 bases and J by 2 bases, with 10 bases between. The germline V gene has CDR1 KGHDR and CDR2 SFDVKD. The CDR3 extends over 15 amino acids. The CDR3 here is CATSDLQNRTYEQYF. As DNA, the CDR3 is TGTGCCACCAGTGATTTGCAGAACAGGACCTACGAGCAGTACTTC.

This chain joins TRBV12-3 or TRBV12-4 and TRBJ2-2; tentatively, D is TRBD1 (6 bases). With 7 bases removed from V and 1 base from J, the gap between germline ends came to 7 bases. CDR3 length: 13 amino acids. As DNA, the CDR3 is TGTGCCAGCAAAGGGGGGAACACCGGGGAGCTGTTTTTT. This encodes CASKGGNTGELFF.

The chain carries TRBV6-5 and TRBJ2-3; D may be TRBD2 (7 bases). With 2 bases removed from V and 4 bases from J, the gap between germline ends came to 10 bases. CDR3 length equals 14 residues. Germline values: CDR1 MNHEY, CDR2 SVGAGI. The CDR3 DNA reads as TGTGCCAGCAGTTACAGGGGGGGGCCAGATACGCAGTATTTT. Amino acid sequence: CASSYRGGPDTQYF.

This chain uses TRBV28 with TRBJ1-6; tentative D call: TRBD1 (5 bases). Germline CDR1 is MDHEN and CDR2 is SYDVKM. The length of the CDR3 is 15 residues. V was clipped by 5 bases and J by 6 bases, with 14 bases between them. The CDR3 loop is CASSPLAGRNSPLHF. As DNA, the CDR3 is TGTGCCAGCAGTCCCCTGGCGGGGCGTAATTCACCCCTCCACTTT.